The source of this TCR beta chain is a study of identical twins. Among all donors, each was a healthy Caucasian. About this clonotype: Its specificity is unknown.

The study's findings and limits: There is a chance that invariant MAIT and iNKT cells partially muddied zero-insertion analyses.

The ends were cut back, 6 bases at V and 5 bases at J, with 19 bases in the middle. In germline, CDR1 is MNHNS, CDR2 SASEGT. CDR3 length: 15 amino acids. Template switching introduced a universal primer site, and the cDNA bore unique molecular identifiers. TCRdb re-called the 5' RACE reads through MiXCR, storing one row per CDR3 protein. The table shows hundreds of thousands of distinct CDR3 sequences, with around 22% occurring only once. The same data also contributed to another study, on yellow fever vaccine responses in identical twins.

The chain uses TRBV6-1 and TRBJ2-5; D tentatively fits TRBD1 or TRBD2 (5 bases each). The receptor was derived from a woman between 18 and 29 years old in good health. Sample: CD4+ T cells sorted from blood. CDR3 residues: CASSSQGAVGETQYF. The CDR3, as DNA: TGTGCCAGCAGCTCCCAGGGAGCCGTCGGGGAGACCCAGTACTTC.